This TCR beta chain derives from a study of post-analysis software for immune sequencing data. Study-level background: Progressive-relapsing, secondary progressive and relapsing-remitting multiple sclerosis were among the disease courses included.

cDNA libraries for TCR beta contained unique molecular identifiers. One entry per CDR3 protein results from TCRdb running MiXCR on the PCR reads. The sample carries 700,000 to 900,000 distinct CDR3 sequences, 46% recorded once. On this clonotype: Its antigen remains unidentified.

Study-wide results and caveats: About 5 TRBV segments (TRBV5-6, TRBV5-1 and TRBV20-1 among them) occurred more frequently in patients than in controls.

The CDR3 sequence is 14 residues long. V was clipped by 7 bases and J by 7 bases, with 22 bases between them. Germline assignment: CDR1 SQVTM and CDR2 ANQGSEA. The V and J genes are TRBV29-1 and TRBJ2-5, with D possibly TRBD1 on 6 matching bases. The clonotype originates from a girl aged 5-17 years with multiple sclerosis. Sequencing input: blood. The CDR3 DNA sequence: TGCAGCGCTCTCCTAAGCTCAGGGGATCGGACCCAGTACTTC. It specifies CSALLSSGDRTQYF. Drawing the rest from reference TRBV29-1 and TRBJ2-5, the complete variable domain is SAVISQKPSRDICQRGTSLTIQCQVDSQVTMMFWYRQQPGQSLTLIATANQGSEATYESGFVIDKFPISRPNLTFSTLTVSNMSPEDSSIYLCSALLSSGDRTQYFGPGTRLLVL.